The entry below describes one T cell receptor (beta chain). Germline assignment: CDR1 MNHEY and CDR2 SVGAGI. The CDR3 sequence is 13 residues long. Trimming removed 7 bases from V and 0 bases from J, with 9 bases in between. These data belong to a study of shared clonotypes between healthy human individuals. It was CD45RO-negative cells, positively selected for CCR7, that made up naive CD8 cells, with terminally differentiated effector memory CD45RA+ cells excluded. This table comes from immunoSEQ multiplex PCR, and its TCRdb copy is limited to in-frame clones, with some not included. The table includes almost 700,000 clones, roughly 94% detected once.

The TCR comes from a man aged 30 to 39 in good health. The J gene is TRBJ2-5, the V gene TRBV6-5; D is undetermined. The sample was naive CD8+ T cells sorted from blood. CDR3 nucleotides: TGTGCCAGCAAGGAGAGATACCAAGAGACCCAGTACTTC. Its protein product is CASKERYQETQYF.